This is a list of T cell receptor beta chains from one sample in a study of T cells in Graves' hyperthyroidism and ophthalmopathy. TCRdb reanalysed the multiplex PCR reads using MiXCR and keeps one entry per CDR3 protein. The sample lists fewer than 900,000 distinct CDR3 sequences, approximately 18% seen once, with 16% in the top ten. The sequenced sample consisted of blood. These receptors came from a woman in her forties or fifties with Graves' hyperthyroidism that later progressed to Graves' ophthalmopathy. Each CDR3 is given without its conserved first and last residue. Each record gives: J gene, V gene, D gene, CDR3 protein. D genes are given only for firm matches.

TRBJ1-2 | TRBV6-1 | TRBD1 | ASSGDSGGYGYT
TRBJ2-3 | TRBV5-1 | - | ASSYTTDTQY
TRBJ2-7 | TRBV24-1 | TRBD1 | ATSGSGGVEQY
TRBJ1-4 | TRBV3-1 | TRBD1 | ASSQDRGSEKLF
TRBJ1-2 | TRBV9 | - | ASSGGPQGRGYT
TRBJ1-4 | TRBV12-3/TRBV12-4 | - | ASSKTRREKLF
TRBJ1-6 | TRBV7-8 | - | ASSQVGYSPLH
TRBJ2-1 | TRBV5-1 | - | ASSLAGEGEQF
TRBJ1-1 | TRBV6-5 | - | ASSYSSDLNTEAF
TRBJ1-3 | TRBV3-1 | - | ASSQDSGGNTIY
TRBJ2-7 | TRBV27 | - | ASSFGGQGYEQY